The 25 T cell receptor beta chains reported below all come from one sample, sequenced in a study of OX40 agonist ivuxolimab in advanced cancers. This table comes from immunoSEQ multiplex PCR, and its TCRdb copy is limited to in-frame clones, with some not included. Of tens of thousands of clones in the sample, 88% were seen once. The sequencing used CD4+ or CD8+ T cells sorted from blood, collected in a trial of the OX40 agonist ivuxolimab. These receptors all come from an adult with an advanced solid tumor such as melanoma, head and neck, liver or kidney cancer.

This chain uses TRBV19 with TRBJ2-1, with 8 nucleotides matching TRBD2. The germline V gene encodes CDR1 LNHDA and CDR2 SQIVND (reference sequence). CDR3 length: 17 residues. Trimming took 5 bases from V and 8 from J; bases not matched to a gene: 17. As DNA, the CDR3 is TGTGCCAGTAGTCCGACTATTAGCGGGAACCTCAGGGATGAGCAGTTCTTC. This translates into CASSPTISGNLRDEQFF.

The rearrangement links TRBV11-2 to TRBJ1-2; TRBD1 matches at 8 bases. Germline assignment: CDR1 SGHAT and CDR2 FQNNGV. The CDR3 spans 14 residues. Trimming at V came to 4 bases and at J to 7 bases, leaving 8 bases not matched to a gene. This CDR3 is CASSSPGTGGGYTF. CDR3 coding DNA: TGTGCCAGCAGCTCGCCCGGGACAGGTGGTGGCTACACCTTC.

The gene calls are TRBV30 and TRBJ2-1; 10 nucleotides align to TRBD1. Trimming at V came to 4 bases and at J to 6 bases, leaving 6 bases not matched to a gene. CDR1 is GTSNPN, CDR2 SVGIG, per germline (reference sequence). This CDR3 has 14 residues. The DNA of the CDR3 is TGTGCCTGGACCGCGGGACAGGGGATCAATGAGCAGTTCTTC. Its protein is CAWTAGQGINEQFF.

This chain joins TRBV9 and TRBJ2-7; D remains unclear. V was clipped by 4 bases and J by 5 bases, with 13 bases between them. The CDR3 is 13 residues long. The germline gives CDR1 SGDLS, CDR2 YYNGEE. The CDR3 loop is CASSSMPGDEQYF. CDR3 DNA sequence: TGTGCCAGCAGCTCTATGCCTGGCGACGAGCAGTACTTC.

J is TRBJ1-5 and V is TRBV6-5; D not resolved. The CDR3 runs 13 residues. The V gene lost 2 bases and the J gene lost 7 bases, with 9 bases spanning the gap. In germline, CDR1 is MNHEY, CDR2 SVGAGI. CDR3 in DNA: TGTGCCAGCAGTTACATCGGAGGCCAGCCCCAGCATTTT. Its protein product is CASSYIGGQPQHF.

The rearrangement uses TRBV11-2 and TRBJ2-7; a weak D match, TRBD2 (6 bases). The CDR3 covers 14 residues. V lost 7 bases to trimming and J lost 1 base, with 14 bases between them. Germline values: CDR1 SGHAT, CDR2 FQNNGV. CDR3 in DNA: TGTGCCAGCACCCTGGGCGGGGCTTCCTACGAGCAGTACTTC. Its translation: CASTLGGASYEQYF.

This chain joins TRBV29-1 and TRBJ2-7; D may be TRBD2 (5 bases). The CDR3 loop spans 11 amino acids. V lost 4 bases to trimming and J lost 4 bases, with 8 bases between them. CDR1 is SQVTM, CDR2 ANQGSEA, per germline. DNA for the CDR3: TGCAGCGTTGGACGGGAATACGAGCAGTACTTC. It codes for CSVGREYEQYF.

The CDR3 coding sequence is TGCGCCAGCAGCCAAGATCGGAGACCAGGGGGCTATGTGGGGGTTCTGTACGAGCAGTACTTC. Its translation: CASSQDRRPGGYVGVLYEQYF. The chain has TRBV4-3 and TRBJ2-7; TRBD1 matches 8 bases. This CDR3 contains 21 residues. Trimming removed 0 bases from V and 4 bases from J; junction bases left unmatched: 23. In germline, CDR1 is LGHNA, CDR2 YSLEER.

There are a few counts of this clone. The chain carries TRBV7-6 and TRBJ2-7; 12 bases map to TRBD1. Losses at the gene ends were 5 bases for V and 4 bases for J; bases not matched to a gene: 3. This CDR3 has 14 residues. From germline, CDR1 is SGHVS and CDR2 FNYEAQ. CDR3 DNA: TGTGCCAGCAGCCGGGGACAGGGGGCGTACGAGCAGTACTTC. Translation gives CASSRGQGAYEQYF.

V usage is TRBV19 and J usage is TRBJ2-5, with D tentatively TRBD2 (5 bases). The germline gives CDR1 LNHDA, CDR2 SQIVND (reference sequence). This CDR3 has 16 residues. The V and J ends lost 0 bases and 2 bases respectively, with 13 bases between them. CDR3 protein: CASSIEREQNQETQYF. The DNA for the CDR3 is TGTGCCAGTAGTATAGAACGGGAACAGAATCAAGAGACCCAGTACTTC.

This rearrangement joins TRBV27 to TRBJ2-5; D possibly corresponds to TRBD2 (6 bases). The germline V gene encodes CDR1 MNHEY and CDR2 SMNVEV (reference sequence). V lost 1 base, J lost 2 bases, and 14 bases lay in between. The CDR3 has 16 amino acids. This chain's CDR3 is CASSLYGGSSQETQYF. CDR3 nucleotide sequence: TGTGCCAGCAGTTTATATGGGGGGAGTTCTCAAGAGACCCAGTACTTC.

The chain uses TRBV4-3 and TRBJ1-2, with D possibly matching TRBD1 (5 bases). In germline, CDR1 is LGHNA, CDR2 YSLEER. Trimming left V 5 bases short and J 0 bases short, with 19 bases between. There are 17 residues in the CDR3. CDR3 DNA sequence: TGCGCCAGCAGCGCAAACCGGCTGGGGCGACCTAACTATGGCTACACCTTC. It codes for CASSANRLGRPNYGYTF.

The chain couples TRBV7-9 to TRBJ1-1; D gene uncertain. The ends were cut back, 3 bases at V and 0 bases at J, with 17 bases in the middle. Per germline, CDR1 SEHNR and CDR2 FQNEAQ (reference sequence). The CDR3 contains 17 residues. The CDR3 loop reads CASSLRGEGWMNTEAFF. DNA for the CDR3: TGTGCCAGCAGCTTGAGAGGCGAAGGGTGGATGAACACTGAAGCTTTCTTT.

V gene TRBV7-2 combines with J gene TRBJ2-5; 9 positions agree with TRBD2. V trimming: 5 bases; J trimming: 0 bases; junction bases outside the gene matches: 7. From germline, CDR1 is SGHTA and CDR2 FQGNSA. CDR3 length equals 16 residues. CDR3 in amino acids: CASSRVAGGDQETQYF. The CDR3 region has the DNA TGTGCCAGCAGCCGGGTTGCGGGAGGGGACCAAGAGACCCAGTACTTC. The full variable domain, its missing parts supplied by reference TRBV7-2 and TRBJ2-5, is GAGVSQSPSNKVTEKGKDVELRCDPISGHTALYWYRQSLGQGLEFLIYFQGNSAPDKSGLPSDRFSAERTGGSVSTLTIQRTQQEDSAVYLCASSRVAGGDQETQYFGPGTRLLVL.

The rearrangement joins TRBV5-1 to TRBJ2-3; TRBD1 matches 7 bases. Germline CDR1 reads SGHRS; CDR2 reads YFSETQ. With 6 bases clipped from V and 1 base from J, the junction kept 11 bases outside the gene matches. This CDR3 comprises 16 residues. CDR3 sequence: CASNRGLGHRTDTQYF. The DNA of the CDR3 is TGCGCCAGCAACAGGGGCCTAGGTCACCGCACAGATACGCAGTATTTT.

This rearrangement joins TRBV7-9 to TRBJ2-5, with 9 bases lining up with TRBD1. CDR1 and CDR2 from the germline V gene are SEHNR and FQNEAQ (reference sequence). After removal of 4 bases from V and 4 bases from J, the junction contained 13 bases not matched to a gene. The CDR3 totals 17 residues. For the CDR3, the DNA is TGTGCCAGCAGCTCTATTTCTGGACAGGGGTCCCCAGAGACCCAGTACTTC. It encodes CASSSISGQGSPETQYF.

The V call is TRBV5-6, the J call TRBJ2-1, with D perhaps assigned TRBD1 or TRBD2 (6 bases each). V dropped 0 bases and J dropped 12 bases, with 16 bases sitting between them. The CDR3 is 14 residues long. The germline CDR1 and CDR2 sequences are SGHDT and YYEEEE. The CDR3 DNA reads TGTGCCAGCAGCTTGGAGGAGGGTGCCAGGGGGCAGTTCTTC. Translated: CASSLEEGARGQFF.

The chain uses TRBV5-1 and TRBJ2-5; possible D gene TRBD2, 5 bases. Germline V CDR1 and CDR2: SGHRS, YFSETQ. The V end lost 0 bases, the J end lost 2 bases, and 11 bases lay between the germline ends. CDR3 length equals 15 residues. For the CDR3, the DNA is TGCGCCAGCAGCTTGGGGACTCTGCAGCAAGAGACCCAGTACTTC. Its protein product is CASSLGTLQQETQYF. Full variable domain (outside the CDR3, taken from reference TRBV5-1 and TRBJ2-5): KAGVTQTPRYLIKTRGQQVTLSCSPISGHRSVSWYQQTPGQGLQFLFEYFSETQRNKGNFPGRFSGRQFSNSRSEMNVSTLELGDSALYLCASSLGTLQQETQYFGPGTRLLVL.

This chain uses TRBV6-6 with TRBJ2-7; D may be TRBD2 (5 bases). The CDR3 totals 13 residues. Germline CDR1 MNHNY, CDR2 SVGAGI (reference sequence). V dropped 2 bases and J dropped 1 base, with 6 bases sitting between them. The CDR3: CASSYGLSYEQYF. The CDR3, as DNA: TGTGCCAGCAGTTACGGACTGTCCTACGAGCAGTACTTC.

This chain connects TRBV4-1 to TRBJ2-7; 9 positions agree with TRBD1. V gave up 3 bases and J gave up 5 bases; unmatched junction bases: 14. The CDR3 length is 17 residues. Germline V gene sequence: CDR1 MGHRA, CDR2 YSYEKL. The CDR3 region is CASSHRLSGQGIDEQYF. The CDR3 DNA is TGCGCCAGCAGCCACCGATTATCGGGACAGGGTATAGACGAGCAGTACTTC.

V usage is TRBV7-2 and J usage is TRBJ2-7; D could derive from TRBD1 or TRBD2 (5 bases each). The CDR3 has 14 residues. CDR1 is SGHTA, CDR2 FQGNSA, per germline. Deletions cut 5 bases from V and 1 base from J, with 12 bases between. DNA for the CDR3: TGTGCCAGCAGCCCGAGGGACGGGTCCTACGAGCAGTACTTC. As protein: CASSPRDGSYEQYF.

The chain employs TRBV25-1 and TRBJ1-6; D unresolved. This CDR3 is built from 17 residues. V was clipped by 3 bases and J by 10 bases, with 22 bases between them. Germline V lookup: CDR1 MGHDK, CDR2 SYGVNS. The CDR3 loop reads CASSDPGPRAFRSPLHF. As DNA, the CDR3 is TGTGCCAGCAGTGACCCGGGCCCGAGGGCGTTTCGGTCACCCCTCCACTTT.

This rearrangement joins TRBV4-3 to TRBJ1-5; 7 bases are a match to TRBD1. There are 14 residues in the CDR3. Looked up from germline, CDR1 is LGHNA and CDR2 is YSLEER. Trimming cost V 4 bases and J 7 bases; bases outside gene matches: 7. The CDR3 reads CASSRNQGGQPQHF. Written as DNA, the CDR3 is TGCGCCAGCAGCCGAAACCAGGGGGGGCAGCCCCAGCATTTT.

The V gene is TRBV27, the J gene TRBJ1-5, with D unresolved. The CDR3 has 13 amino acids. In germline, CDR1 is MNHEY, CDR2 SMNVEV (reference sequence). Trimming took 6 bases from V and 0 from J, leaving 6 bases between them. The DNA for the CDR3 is TGTGCCAGCAGCAAGTATAGCAATCAGCCCCAGCATTTT. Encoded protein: CASSKYSNQPQHF.

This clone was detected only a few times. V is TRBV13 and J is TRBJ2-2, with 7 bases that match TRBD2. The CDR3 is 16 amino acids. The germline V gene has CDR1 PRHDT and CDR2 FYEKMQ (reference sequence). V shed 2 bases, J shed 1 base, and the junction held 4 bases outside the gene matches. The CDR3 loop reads CASSLWASGNTGELFF. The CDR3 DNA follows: TGTGCCAGCAGCTTATGGGCTAGCGGGAACACCGGGGAGCTGTTTTTT.